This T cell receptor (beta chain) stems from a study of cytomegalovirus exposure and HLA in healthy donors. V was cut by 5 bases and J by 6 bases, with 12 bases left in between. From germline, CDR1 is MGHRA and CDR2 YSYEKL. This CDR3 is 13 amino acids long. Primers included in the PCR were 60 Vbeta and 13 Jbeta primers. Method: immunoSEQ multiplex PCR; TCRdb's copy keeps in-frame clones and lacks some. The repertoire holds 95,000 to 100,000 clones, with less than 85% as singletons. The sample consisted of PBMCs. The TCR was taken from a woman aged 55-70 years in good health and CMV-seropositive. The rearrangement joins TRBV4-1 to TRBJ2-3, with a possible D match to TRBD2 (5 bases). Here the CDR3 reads CASSYRTHDTQYF. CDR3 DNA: TGCGCCAGCAGCTACCGGACTCATGATACGCAGTATTTT.